This T cell receptor (beta chain) came from a study of T-cell memory formation after mild COVID-19. About the study: Largely, TCR clusters stayed within a single donor. Study-level results: The pre-infection memory compartment contained some responding clones, suggesting cross-reactive memory joined. Contracting CD4+ clones lay largely in CM and EM, with CD8+ ones residing in EMRA.

This clonotype was seen ten or more times. Antigen unknown. CDR3 size: 17 residues. The germline CDR1 and CDR2 sequences are MGHRA and YSYEKL. Trimming removed 3 bases at V and 9 bases at J, with 21 bases between. From 5'RACE with constant-segment primers came TCR alpha and TCR beta cDNA libraries that carried sample barcodes and UMIs. TCRdb passed the 5' RACE reads through MiXCR, listing each CDR3 protein once. The sample has 130,000 to 150,000 distinct CDR3 sequences, 6% to 6.5% seen once. The sample taken for sequencing was PBMCs or a T cell subset sorted from them (not recorded which). The sequence came from an adult woman who had mild COVID-19 (a few samples of this study predate the infection). Cell type and time point are not known. The chain joins TRBV4-1 to TRBJ1-6, with D possibly matching TRBD1 (5 bases). CDR3 nucleotide sequence: TGCGCCAGCAGCCAGGCCAGTCCCGGGACCAGGATTTCACCCCTCCACTTT. As protein: CASSQASPGTRISPLHF.